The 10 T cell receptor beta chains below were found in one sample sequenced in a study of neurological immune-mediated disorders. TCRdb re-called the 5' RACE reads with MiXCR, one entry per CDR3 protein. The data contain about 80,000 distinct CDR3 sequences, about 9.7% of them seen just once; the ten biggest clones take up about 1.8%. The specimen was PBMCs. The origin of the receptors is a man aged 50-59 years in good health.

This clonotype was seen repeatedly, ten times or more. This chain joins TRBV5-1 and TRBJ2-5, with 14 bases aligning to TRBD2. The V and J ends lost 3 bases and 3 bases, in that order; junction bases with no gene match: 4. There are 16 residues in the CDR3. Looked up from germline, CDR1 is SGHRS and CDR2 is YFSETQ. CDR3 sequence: CASSWGTSGGEETQYF. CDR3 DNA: TGCGCCAGCAGCTGGGGGACTAGCGGGGGAGAAGAGACCCAGTACTTC.

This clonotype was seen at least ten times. The CDR3 DNA follows: TGTGCCAGCAGCCCATATAAGGAGACCCAGTACTTC. The encoded protein is CASSPYKETQYF. The V gene is TRBV7-2, the J gene TRBJ2-5; unclear D gene. The germline V gene encodes CDR1 SGHTA and CDR2 FQGNSA. The CDR3 is 12 residues long. Trimming took off 5 bases at V and 5 bases at J, with 9 bases between the two ends. Complete variable domain (other parts from reference TRBV7-2 and TRBJ2-5): GAGVSQSPSNKVTEKGKDVELRCDPISGHTALYWYRQSLGQGLEFLIYFQGNSAPDKSGLPSDRFSAERTGGSVSTLTIQRTQQEDSAVYLCASSPYKETQYFGPGTRLLVL.

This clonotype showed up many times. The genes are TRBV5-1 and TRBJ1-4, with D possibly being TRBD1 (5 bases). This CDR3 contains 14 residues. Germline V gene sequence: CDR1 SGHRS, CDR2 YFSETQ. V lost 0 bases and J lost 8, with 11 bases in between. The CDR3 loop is CASSLARGGEKLFF. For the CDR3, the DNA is TGCGCCAGCAGCTTGGCCCGGGGGGGGGAAAAACTGTTTTTT. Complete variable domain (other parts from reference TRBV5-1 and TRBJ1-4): KAGVTQTPRYLIKTRGQQVTLSCSPISGHRSVSWYQQTPGQGLQFLFEYFSETQRNKGNFPGRFSGRQFSNSRSEMNVSTLELGDSALYLCASSLARGGEKLFFGSGTQLSVL.

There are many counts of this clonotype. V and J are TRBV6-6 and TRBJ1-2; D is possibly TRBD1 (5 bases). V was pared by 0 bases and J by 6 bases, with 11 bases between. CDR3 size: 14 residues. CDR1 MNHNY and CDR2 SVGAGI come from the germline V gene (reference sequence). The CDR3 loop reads CASSYSSGTHGYTF. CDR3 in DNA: TGTGCCAGCAGTTACTCTTCAGGGACCCATGGCTACACCTTC.

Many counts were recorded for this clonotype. The CDR3 DNA reads TGCGCCAGCAGCTTGGAGCTTCCCTACAATGAGCAGTTCTTC. Amino acid sequence: CASSLELPYNEQFF. V and J are TRBV5-1 and TRBJ2-1; D is unclear. The V end lost 0 bases, the J end lost 2 bases, and 6 bases lay between the germline ends. The CDR3 is 14 amino acids. Germline-derived CDR1 and CDR2 are SGHRS and YFSETQ.

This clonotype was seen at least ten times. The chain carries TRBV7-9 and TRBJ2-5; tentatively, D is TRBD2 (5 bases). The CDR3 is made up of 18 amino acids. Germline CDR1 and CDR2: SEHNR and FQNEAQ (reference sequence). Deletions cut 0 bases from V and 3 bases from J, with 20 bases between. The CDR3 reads CASSLARGSSRVEETQYF. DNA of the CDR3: TGTGCCAGCAGCTTAGCGAGAGGGAGTAGTAGGGTGGAAGAGACCCAGTACTTC.

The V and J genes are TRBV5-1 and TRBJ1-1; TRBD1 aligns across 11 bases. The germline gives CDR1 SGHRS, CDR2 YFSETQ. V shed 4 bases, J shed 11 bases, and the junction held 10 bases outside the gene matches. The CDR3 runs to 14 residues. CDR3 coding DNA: TGCGCCAGCAGCCACGGGACAGGGGGAGTAAGGGCTTTCTTT. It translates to CASSHGTGGVRAFF.

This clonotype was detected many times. CDR3 nucleotide sequence: TGCAGTGCCAACCCGCGGGCGAACAAAAGCTCCTACAATGAGCAGTTCTTC. Residues: CSANPRANKSSYNEQFF. The V gene is TRBV20-1, the J gene TRBJ2-1, with D perhaps matching TRBD2 (5 bases). Germline V gene sequence: CDR1 DFQATT, CDR2 SNEGSKA (reference sequence). The CDR3 is 17 amino acids. Trimming stripped 6 bases from V and 0 bases from J, with 21 bases between.

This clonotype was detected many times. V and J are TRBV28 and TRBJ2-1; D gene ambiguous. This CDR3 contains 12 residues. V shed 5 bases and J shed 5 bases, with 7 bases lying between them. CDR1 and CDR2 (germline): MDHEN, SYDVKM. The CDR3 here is CASSPWNNEQFF. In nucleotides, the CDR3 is TGTGCCAGCAGTCCCTGGAACAATGAGCAGTTCTTC.

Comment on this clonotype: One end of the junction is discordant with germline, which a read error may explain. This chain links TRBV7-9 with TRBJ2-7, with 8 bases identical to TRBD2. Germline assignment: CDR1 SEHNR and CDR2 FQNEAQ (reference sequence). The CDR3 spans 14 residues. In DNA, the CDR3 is TGTACCAGCAGTCCACCGGGACTAGCCTACGAGCAGTACTTC. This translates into CTSSPPGLAYEQYF.